A selection of T cell receptor beta chains follows, all from one sample in a study of tumor-infiltrating lymphocytes in localized non-small cell lung cancer. Generated by immunoSEQ multiplex PCR, the TCRdb table keeps only in-frame clones and is missing some. The sample lists around 14,000 clones; approximately 68% were seen once. Material: uninvolved lung tissue not adjacent to the tumor. These receptors were obtained from a human donor with non-small cell lung cancer. Each CDR3 is given with its conserved first and last residue. The D gene is left open where the match is weak. For some rows the clone size is stated as once, few or many, or as a class when expanded; others skip it.

>TRBJ1-1|-|-|TRBV19
CASSISGPTGEAFF
TGTGCCAGTAGTATATCTGGGCCCACCGGTGAAGCTTTCTTT
>TRBJ1-5|few|-|TRBV19
CASSIDHGGQPQHF
TGTGCCAGTAGTATAGATCACGGGGGTCAGCCCCAGCATTTT
>TRBJ1-1|medium-sized|-|TRBV5-5
CASSFRPELMAFF
TGTGCCAGCAGCTTCCGGCCCGAATTGATGGCTTTCTTT
>TRBJ1-1|-|-|TRBV9
CASGTGRGWMNTEAFF
TGTGCCAGCGGTACAGGGAGAGGGTGGATGAACACTGAAGCTTTCTTT
>TRBJ1-5|medium-sized|TRBD1|TRBV19
CASSGGQGKRSNQPQHF
TGTGCCAGTAGTGGGGGACAGGGGAAGCGGAGCAATCAGCCCCAGCATTTT
>TRBJ2-2|-|TRBD1|TRBV5-1
CASSSYRDRGLTGELFF
TGCGCCAGCAGCTCCTACCGGGACAGGGGGCTTACCGGGGAGCTGTTTTTT
>TRBJ2-6|-|-|TRBV7-8
CASQGIGLSGANVLTF
TGTGCCAGCCAGGGGATCGGCCTCTCTGGGGCCAACGTCCTGACTTTC
>TRBJ1-2|-|TRBD1|TRBV19
CASSSGQAFYGYTF
TGTGCCAGTAGTTCGGGACAGGCCTTCTATGGCTACACCTTC
>TRBJ2-7|few|-|TRBV7-2
CASSRGPNSYEQYF
TGTGCCAGCAGCCGTGGTCCGAACTCCTACGAGCAGTACTTC
>TRBJ2-1|-|TRBD2|TRBV30
CAWSGPPLAGGRNEQFF
TGTGCCTGGAGTGGCCCTCCACTAGCGGGAGGGCGCAATGAGCAGTTCTTC
>TRBJ2-5|few|-|TRBV6-5
CASSLGLGEETQYF
TGTGCCAGCAGTCTGGGACTTGGGGAGGAGACCCAGTACTTC
>TRBJ2-1|-|TRBD2|TRBV5-6
CASSSPTGLAGGGEQFF
TGTGCCAGCAGCTCGCCCACGGGACTAGCGGGAGGGGGTGAGCAGTTCTTC
>TRBJ2-7|-|TRBD1|TRBV10-3
CAISEDAGTGLREQYF
TGTGCCATCAGTGAGGACGCCGGGACAGGGTTGAGGGAGCAGTACTTC
>TRBJ2-3|once|TRBD2|TRBV6-1
CASSEAISGGSDTQYF
TGTGCCAGCAGTGAAGCGATTAGCGGGGGGTCAGATACGCAGTATTTT
>TRBJ1-2|-|-|TRBV28
CASSSSRGYTF
TGTGCCAGCAGTTCGTCAAGGGGCTACACCTTC
>TRBJ2-6|medium-sized|-|TRBV19
CASSTDSSSGANVLTF
TGTGCCAGTAGTACCGACAGCAGCTCTGGGGCCAACGTCCTGACTTTC
>TRBJ2-1|-|TRBD1|TRBV19
CASTNQGVVHEQFF
TGTGCCAGTACCAACCAGGGGGTCGTGCATGAGCAGTTCTTC
>TRBJ1-2|once|-|TRBV28
CASSLGVFGYTF
TGTGCCAGCAGTCTGGGGGTCTTTGGCTACACCTTC